This TCR beta chain was documented in a study of blood T cell repertoires in COVID-19. Assay used: immunoSEQ multiplex PCR; TCRdb lists only in-frame clones, some missing. The repertoire includes about 240,000 clones, about 90% of them detected once, and around 2.8% sits in the top ten. This clone has a handful of counts. This CDR3 is built from 16 residues. Germline-derived CDR1 and CDR2 are SGHTA and FQGNSA. J gave up 2 bases and V 1 base, and 4 bases lay outside the gene matches. The chain is built from TRBV7-2 and TRBJ2-5; TRBD1 matches at 10 bases. The receptor was derived from a woman in her twenties or thirties who had recovered from COVID-19. Sequencing used peripheral blood. The CDR3 loop is CASSLGDRGSQETQYF. DNA for the CDR3: TGTGCCAGCAGCTTAGGGGACAGGGGCTCACAAGAGACCCAGTACTTC.